The entry below gives a single TCR beta chain sequence along with its context. This record comes from a study of a mutant IDH1 vaccine in newly diagnosed glioma. CDR3 length equals 14 residues. V dropped 4 bases and J dropped 3 bases, with 10 bases sitting between them. The V gene's germline CDR1 is MNHEY and CDR2 SMNVEV (reference sequence). Time point described: baseline, week 1 (first vaccination visit). Treatment: pre-vaccination baseline after standard-of-care therapy. Data came from immunoSEQ multiplex PCR; TCRdb stores just in-frame clones and leaves some out. The sample has tens of thousands of clones, 65% to 80% seen once; the top ten hold 1.5% to 2%.

V gene TRBV27 combines with J gene TRBJ1-5; D is ambiguous. This receptor was taken from a woman between 35 and 50 years old with glioma. The material sequenced was PBMCs, taken from a glioma patient treated with radiotherapy, temozolomide or both. In nucleotides, the CDR3 is TGTGCCAGCAGTTCACAGAGTCACAATCAGCCCCAGCATTTT. Its translation: CASSSQSHNQPQHF.